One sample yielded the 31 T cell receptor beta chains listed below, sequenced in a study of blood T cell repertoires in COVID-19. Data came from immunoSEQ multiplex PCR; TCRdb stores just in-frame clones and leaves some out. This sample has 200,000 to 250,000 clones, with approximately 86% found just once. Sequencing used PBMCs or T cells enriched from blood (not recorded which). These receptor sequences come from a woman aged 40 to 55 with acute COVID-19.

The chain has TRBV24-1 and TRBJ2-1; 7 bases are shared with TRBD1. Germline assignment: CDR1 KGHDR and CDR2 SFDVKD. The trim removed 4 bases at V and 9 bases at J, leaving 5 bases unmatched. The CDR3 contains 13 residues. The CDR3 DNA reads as TGTGCCACCAGTGACTTCGACAGGGTTGAGCAGTTCTTC. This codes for CATSDFDRVEQFF.

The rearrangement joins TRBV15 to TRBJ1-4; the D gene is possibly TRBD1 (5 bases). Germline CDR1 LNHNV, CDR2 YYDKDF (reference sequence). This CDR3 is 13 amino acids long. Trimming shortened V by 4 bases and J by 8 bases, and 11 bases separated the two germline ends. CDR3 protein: CATSIWEGEKLFF. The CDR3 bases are TGTGCCACCAGCATATGGGAGGGGGAAAAACTGTTTTTT.

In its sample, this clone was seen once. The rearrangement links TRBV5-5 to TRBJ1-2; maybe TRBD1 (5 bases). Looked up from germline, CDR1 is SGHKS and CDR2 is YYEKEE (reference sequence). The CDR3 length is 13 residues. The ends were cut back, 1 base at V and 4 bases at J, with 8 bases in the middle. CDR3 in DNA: TGTGCCAGCAGCTTGAACGGGGGCTATGGCTACACCTTC. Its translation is CASSLNGGYGYTF.

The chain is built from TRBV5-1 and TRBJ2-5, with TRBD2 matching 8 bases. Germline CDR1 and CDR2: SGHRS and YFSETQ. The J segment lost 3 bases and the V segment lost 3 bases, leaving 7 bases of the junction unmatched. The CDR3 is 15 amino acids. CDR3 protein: CASSSGGVAKETQYF. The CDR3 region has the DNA TGCGCCAGCAGCTCCGGGGGGGTAGCCAAAGAGACCCAGTACTTC.

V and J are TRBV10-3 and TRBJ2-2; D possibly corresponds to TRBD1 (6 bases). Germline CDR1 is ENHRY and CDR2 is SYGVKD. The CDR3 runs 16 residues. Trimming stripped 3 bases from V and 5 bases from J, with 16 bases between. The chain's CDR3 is CAISDRQGRGTGELFF. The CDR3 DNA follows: TGTGCCATCAGTGATCGGCAGGGGCGAGGGACCGGGGAGCTGTTTTTT.

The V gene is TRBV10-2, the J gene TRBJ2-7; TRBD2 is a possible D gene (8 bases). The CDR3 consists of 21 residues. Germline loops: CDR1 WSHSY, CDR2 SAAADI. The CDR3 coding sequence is TGCGCTACGGAAGGGGGTACAGGGGAATCCCAGTGGCGGGAGGCGGGATACGAGCAGTACTTC. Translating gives CATEGGTGESQWREAGYEQYF.

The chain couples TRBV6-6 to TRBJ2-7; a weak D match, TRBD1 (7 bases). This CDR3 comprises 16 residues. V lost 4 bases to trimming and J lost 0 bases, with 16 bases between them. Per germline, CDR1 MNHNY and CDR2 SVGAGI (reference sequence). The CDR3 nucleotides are TGTGCCAGCAGTTCCTTCAGGGGGGCGGGCTCCTACGAGCAGTACTTC. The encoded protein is CASSSFRGAGSYEQYF.

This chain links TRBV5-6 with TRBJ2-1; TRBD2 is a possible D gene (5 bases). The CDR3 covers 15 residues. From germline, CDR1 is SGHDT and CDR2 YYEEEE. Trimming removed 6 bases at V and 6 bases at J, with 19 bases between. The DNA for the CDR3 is TGTGCCAGCAAGCGGTACCAGCGATGGGGCAATGAGCAGTTCTTC. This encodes CASKRYQRWGNEQFF. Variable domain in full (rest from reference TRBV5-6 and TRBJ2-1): DAGVTQSPTHLIKTRGQQVTLRCSPKSGHDTVSWYQQALGQGPQFIFQYYEEEERQRGNFPDRFSGHQFPNYSSELNVNALLLGDSALYLCASKRYQRWGNEQFFGPGTRLTVL.

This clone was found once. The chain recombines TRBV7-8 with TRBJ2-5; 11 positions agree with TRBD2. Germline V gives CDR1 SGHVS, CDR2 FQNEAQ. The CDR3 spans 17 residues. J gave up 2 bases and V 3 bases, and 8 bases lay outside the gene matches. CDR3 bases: TGTGCCAGCAGCTTGGTAGCGGGAGGGTTGATGCAAGAGACCCAGTACTTC. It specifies CASSLVAGGLMQETQYF.

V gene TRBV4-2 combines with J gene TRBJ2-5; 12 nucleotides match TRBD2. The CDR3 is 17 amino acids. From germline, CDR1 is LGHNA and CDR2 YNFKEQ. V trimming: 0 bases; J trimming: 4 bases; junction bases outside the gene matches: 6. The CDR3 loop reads CASSQDPSGRVGETQYF. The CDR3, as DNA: TGTGCCAGCAGCCAAGATCCTAGCGGGAGGGTCGGAGAGACCCAGTACTTC.

The CDR3 is CASSLASGSSYEQYF. CDR3 in DNA: TGCGCCAGCAGCTTGGCCAGCGGGAGCTCCTACGAGCAGTACTTC. V is TRBV5-1 and J is TRBJ2-7; 8 bases map to TRBD2. V shed 0 bases, J shed 0 bases, and the junction held 2 bases outside the gene matches. Germline CDR1 and CDR2: SGHRS and YFSETQ. This CDR3 has 15 amino acids.

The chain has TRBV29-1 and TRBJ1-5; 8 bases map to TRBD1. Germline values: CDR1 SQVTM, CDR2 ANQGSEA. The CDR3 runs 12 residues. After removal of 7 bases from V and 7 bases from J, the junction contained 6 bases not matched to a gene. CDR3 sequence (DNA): TGCAGCGCCGGACAGGGAGAACAGCCCCAGCATTTT. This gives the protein CSAGQGEQPQHF.

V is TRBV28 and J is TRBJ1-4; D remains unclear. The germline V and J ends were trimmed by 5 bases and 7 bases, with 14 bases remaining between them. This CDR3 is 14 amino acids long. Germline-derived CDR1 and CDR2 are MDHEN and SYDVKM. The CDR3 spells CASSPGSRGEKLFF. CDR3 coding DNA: TGTGCCAGCAGTCCGGGAAGTCGCGGTGAAAAACTGTTTTTT.

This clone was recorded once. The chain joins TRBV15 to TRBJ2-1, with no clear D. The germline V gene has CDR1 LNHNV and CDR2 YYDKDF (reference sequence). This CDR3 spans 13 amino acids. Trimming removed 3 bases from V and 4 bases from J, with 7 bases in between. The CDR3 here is CATSRTLYNEQFF. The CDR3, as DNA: TGTGCCACCAGCAGGACTCTTTACAATGAGCAGTTCTTC.

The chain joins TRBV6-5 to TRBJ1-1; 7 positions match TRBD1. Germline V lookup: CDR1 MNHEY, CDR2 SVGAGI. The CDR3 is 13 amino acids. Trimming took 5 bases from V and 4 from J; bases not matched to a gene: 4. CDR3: CASSRQGPTEAFF. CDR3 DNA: TGTGCCAGCAGTCGACAGGGACCCACTGAAGCTTTCTTT.

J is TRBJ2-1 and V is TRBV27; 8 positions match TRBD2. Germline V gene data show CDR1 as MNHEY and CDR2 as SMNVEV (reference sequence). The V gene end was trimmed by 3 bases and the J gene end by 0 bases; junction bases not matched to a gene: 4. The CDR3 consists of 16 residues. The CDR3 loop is CASSFRGRSSYNEQFF. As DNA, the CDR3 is TGTGCCAGCAGTTTCCGCGGGAGGAGCTCCTACAATGAGCAGTTCTTC.

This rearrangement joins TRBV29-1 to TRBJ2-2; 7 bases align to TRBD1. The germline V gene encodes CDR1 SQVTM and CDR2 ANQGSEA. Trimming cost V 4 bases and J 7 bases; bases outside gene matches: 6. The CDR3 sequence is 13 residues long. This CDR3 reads CSVGTGVVGELFF. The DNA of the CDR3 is TGCAGCGTTGGCACAGGGGTGGTCGGGGAGCTGTTTTTT.

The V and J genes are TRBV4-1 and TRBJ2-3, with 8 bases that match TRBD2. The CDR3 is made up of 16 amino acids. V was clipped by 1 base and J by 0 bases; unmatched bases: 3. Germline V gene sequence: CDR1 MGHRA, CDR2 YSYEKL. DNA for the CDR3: TGCGCCAGCAGCCAAGGGAGCGGGAGTAGCACAGATACGCAGTATTTT. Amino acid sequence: CASSQGSGSSTDTQYF.

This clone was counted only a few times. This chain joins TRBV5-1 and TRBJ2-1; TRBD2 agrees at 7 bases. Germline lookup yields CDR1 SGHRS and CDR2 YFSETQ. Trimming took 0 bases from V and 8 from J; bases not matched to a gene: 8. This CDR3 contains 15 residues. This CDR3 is CASSLEGGSSHEQFF. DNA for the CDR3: TGCGCCAGCAGCTTGGAAGGCGGGAGTTCTCATGAGCAGTTCTTC.

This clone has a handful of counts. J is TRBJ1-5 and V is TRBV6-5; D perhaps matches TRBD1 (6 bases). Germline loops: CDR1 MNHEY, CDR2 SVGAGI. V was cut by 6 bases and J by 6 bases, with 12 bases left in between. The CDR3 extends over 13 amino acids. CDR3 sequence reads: CASRLQGGQPQHF. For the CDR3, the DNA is TGTGCCAGCAGGTTACAGGGCGGTCAGCCCCAGCATTTT.

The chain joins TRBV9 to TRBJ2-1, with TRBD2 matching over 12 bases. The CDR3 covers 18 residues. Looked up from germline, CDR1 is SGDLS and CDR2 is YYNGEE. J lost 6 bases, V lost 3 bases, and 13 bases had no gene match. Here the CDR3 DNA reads TGTGCCAGCAGCGGTTCGGCTAGCGGGAGGGCCGGGGGCAATGAGCAGTTCTTC. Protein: CASSGSASGRAGGNEQFF.

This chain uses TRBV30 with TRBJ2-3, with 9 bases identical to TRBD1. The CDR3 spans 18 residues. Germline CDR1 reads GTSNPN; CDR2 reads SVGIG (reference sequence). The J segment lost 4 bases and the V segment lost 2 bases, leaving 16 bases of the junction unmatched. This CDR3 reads CAWSYIGGQGMLSDTQYF. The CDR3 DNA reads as TGTGCCTGGAGTTACATTGGGGGACAGGGCATGCTGTCAGATACGCAGTATTTT.

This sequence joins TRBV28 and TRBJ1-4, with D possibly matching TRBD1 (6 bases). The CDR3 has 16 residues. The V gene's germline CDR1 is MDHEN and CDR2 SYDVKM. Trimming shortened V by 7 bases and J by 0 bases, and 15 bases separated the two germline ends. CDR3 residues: CASMPWDIATNEKLFF. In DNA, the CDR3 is TGTGCCAGCATGCCGTGGGACATTGCAACTAATGAAAAACTGTTTTTT.

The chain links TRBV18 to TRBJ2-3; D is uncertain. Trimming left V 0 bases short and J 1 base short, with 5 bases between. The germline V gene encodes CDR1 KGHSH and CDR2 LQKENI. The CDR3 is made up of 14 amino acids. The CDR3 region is CASSPPGRTDTQYF. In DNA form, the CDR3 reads TGTGCCAGCTCACCACCGGGCCGCACAGATACGCAGTATTTT.

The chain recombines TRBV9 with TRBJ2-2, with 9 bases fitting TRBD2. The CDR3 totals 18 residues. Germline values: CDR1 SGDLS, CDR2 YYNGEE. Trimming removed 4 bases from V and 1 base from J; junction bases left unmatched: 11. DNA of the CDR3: TGTGCCAGCAGCTCCCGGACTAGCGCGAGCCAGAACACCGGGGAGCTGTTTTTT. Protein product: CASSSRTSASQNTGELFF.

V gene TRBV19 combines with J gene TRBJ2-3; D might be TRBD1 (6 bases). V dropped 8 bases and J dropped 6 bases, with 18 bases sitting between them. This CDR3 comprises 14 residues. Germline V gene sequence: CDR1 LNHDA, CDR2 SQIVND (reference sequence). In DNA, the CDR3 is TGTGCCAGTGACCCCGAGGGGGTAGGGGATACGCAGTATTTT. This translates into CASDPEGVGDTQYF. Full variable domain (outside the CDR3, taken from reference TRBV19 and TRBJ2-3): DGGITQSPKYLFRKEGQNVTLSCEQNLNHDAMYWYRQDPGQGLRLIYYSQIVNDFQKGDIAEGYSVSREKKESFPLTVTSAQKNPTAFYLCASDPEGVGDTQYFGPGTRLTVL.

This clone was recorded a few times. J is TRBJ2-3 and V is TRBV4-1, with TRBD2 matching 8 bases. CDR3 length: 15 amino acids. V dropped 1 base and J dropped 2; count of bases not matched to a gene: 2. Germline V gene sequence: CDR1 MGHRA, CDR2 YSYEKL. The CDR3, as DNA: TGCGCCAGCAGCCAAGGACTAGCGAACACAGATACGCAGTATTTT. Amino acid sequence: CASSQGLANTDTQYF.

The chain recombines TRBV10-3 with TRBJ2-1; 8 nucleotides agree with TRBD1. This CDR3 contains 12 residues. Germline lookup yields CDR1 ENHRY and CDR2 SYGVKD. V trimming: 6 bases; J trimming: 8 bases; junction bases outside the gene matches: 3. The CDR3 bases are TGTGCCATCAGCAAGACAGGGGATGAGCAGTTCTTC. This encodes CAISKTGDEQFF.

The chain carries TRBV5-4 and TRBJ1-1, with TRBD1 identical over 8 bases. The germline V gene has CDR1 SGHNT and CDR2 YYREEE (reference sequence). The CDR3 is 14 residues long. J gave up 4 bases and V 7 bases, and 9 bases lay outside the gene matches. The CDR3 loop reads CASRDGQGGTEAFF. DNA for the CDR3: TGTGCCAGCCGCGACGGACAGGGAGGCACTGAAGCTTTCTTT.

Here the CDR3 DNA reads TGCAGCGTTACGGCGGCACAAGAGACCCAGTACTTC. Its translation is CSVTAAQETQYF. The chain couples TRBV29-1 to TRBJ2-5, with D unresolved. Between the trimmed V and J ends, which lost 5 bases and 2 bases, there was a span of 9 bases. Germline CDR1 reads SQVTM; CDR2 reads ANQGSEA. This CDR3 is 12 amino acids long. Drawing the rest from reference TRBV29-1 and TRBJ2-5, the complete variable domain is SAVISQKPSRDICQRGTSLTIQCQVDSQVTMMFWYRQQPGQSLTLIATANQGSEATYESGFVIDKFPISRPNLTFSTLTVSNMSPEDSSIYLCSVTAAQETQYFGPGTRLLVL.

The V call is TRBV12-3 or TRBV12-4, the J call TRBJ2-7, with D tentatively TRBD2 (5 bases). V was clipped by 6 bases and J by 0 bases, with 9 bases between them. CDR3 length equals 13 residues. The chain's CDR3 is CASSPEVSYEQYF. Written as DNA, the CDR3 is TGTGCCAGCAGCCCGGAGGTCTCCTACGAGCAGTACTTC.